This TCR beta chain was observed in a study of T cell responses to AZD1222 COVID-19 vaccine. Study at large: Second-dose recipients at about 4 or about 12 weeks were treated as one pooled group.

General study points: Increases in Spike-specific TCR breadth and depth were seen after two AZD1222 doses. In a largely white British group with more females than males, clonal diversity was possibly underestimated.

Concerning this clone: Its antigen remains unknown.

Assay: immunoSEQ multiplex PCR; the TCRdb copy retains only in-frame clones and omits some. This table has roughly 110,000 clones, around 91% appearing once. Sequenced here: peripheral blood, sampled on day 0 of AZD1222 vaccination. The source is an adult in good health.

The CDR3 DNA sequence: TGTGCCTGGAGTCGCCAGGGGGCAGATACGCAGTATTTT. Translation gives CAWSRQGADTQYF. The V and J genes are TRBV30 and TRBJ2-3, with 7 bases fitting TRBD1. The V gene end was trimmed by 2 bases and the J gene end by 4 bases; junction bases not matched to a gene: 3. Germline V lookup: CDR1 GTSNPN, CDR2 SVGIG (reference sequence). This CDR3 comprises 13 residues.